These T cell receptor beta chains were read from a single sample in a study of blood T cell repertoires in COVID-19. Repertoires were generated with immunoSEQ multiplex PCR, while TCRdb's copy carries only in-frame clones and drops some. The sample carries tens of thousands of clones, approximately 86% recorded once. Sequences were obtained from peripheral blood. The receptors were gathered from a woman of 80 years or more in a cohort sampled during active or convalescent COVID-19. The CDR3 runs from the conserved cysteine through the conserved F or W. The D gene is left open where the match is weak. Where a row states a size, it is once, few, many or the class of an expanded clone; other rows omit it.

D: TRBD1
V: TRBV6-5
size: few
J: TRBJ1-1
CDR3: CASSSRTGVNTEAFF
DNA: TGTGCCAGCAGTTCGCGGACAGGGGTGAACACTGAAGCTTTCTTT

D: -
V: TRBV6-5
size: -
J: TRBJ1-2
CDR3: CATDRQEIYGYTF
DNA: TGTGCCACCGACCGACAGGAGATCTATGGCTACACCTTC

D: -
V: TRBV5-6
size: once
J: TRBJ1-1
CDR3: CASSPLGPWAEAFF
DNA: TGTGCCAGCAGCCCCTTGGGCCCGTGGGCTGAAGCTTTCTTT

D: -
V: TRBV7-8
size: -
J: TRBJ2-7
CDR3: CASSKRTKGNEQYF
DNA: TGTGCCAGCAGCAAACGGACAAAGGGGAACGAGCAGTACTTC

D: TRBD1
V: TRBV19
size: few
J: TRBJ1-1
CDR3: CASSIGGKRRGRVNTEAFF
DNA: TGTGCCAGTAGTATTGGCGGTAAGAGGAGGGGGCGAGTGAACACTGAAGCTTTCTTT

D: -
V: TRBV3-1/TRBV3-2
size: -
J: TRBJ1-4
CDR3: CASSLPGTNEKLFF
DNA: TGTGCCAGCAGCCTCCCGGGAACTAATGAAAAACTGTTTTTT

D: -
V: TRBV6-5
size: once
J: TRBJ1-5
CDR3: CASSPGFRSNQPQHF
DNA: TGTGCCAGCAGTCCAGGGTTTAGGAGCAATCAGCCCCAGCATTTT

D: -
V: TRBV28
size: -
J: TRBJ1-1
CDR3: CASRPGTFRITEAFF
DNA: TGTGCCAGCAGGCCAGGGACTTTTAGGATAACTGAAGCTTTCTTT

D: TRBD1
V: TRBV18
size: -
J: TRBJ1-2
CDR3: CASSLQGAHGYGYTF
DNA: TGTGCCAGCTCACTACAGGGGGCGCATGGCTATGGCTACACCTTC

D: -
V: TRBV28
size: -
J: TRBJ1-2
CDR3: CASSSGNHGYTF
DNA: TGTGCCAGCAGTTCCGGGAACCATGGCTACACCTTC

D: TRBD1
V: TRBV25-1
size: -
J: TRBJ1-1
CDR3: CASITTGVYAEAFF
DNA: TGTGCCAGCATTACGACAGGGGTGTATGCTGAAGCTTTCTTT

D: TRBD1
V: TRBV5-1
size: once
J: TRBJ1-4
CDR3: CASSFTGADNEKLFF
DNA: TGCGCCAGCAGCTTCACAGGGGCAGATAATGAAAAACTGTTTTTT

D: TRBD1
V: TRBV6-5
size: -
J: TRBJ2-7
CDR3: CASSKSGTGVYEQYF
DNA: TGTGCCAGCAGTAAATCCGGGACAGGGGTCTACGAGCAGTACTTC

D: TRBD1
V: TRBV2
size: -
J: TRBJ2-1
CDR3: CASRGQGTDNEQFF
DNA: TGTGCCAGCAGAGGACAGGGGACCGACAATGAGCAGTTCTTC

D: TRBD2
V: TRBV18
size: -
J: TRBJ2-1
CDR3: CASSRLAQYNEQFF
DNA: TGTGCCAGCTCACGACTAGCTCAATACAATGAGCAGTTCTTC

D: -
V: TRBV6-5
size: -
J: TRBJ2-2
CDR3: CASKGGGAGTGELFF
DNA: TGTGCCAGCAAGGGAGGGGGGGCAGGAACCGGGGAGCTGTTTTTT